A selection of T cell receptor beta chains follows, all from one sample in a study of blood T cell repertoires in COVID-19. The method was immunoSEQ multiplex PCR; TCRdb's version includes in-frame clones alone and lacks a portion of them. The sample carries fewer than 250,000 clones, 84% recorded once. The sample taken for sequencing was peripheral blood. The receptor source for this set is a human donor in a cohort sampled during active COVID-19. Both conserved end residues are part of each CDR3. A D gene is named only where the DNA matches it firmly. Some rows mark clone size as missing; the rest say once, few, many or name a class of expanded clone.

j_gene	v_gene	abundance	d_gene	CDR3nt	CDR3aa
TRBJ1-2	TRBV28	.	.	TGTGCCAGCAGTTTATACCGGGACACCTATGGCTACACCTTC	CASSLYRDTYGYTF
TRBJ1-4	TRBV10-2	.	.	TGCGCCAGCAGTGAGAGATCTGGGAGTAATGAAAAACTGTTTTTT	CASSERSGSNEKLFF
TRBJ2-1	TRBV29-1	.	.	TGCAGCGTTGGAGTCCGCTCCTACAATGAGCAGTTCTTC	CSVGVRSYNEQFF
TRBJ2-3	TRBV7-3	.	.	TGTGCCAGCAGCCCTCGAGGGGGTCCCACAGATACGCAGTATTTT	CASSPRGGPTDTQYF
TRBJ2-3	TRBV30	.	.	TGTGCCTGGAGCAAACAGGCGACAGATACGCAGTATTTT	CAWSKQATDTQYF
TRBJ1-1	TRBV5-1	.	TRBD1	TGCGCCAGCAGCTTACGACAGGGGTCTGAAGCTTTCTTT	CASSLRQGSEAFF
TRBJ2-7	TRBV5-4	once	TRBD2	TGTGCCAGCAGCTCGCCAAAGGCTAGCGGGAGCTCCTACGAGCAGTACTTC	CASSSPKASGSSYEQYF
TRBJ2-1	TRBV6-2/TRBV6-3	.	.	TGTGCCAGCAGTTCATACAGGGCGAATGAGCAGTTCTTC	CASSSYRANEQFF
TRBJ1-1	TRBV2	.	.	TGTGCCAGCACCAGGGGCGTTAATATGAACACTGAAGCTTTCTTT	CASTRGVNMNTEAFF
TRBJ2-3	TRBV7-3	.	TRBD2	TGTGCCAGCAGCTTGGGGGTAGCGGGGGATCCAGATACGCAGTATTTT	CASSLGVAGDPDTQYF
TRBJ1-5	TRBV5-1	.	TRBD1	TGCGCCAGTAGGGGGCACGTGGGAGAGCCCTATCAGCCCCAGCATTTT	CASRGHVGEPYQPQHF
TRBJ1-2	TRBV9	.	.	TGTGCCAGCATGGAGGCCTCTAACTATGGCTACACCTTC	CASMEASNYGYTF
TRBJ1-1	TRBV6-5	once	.	TGTGCCAGCACTGCGGGGGGGAGAAGGACTGAAGCTTTCTTT	CASTAGGRRTEAFF
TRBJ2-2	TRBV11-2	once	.	TGTGCCAGCAGCCACGCACAGGGCGGCACCGGGGAGCTGTTTTTT	CASSHAQGGTGELFF
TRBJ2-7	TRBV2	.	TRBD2	TGTGCCAGCAGGCCGGGACTAGCGACACACGAGCAGTACTTC	CASRPGLATHEQYF
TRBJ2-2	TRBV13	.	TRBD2	TGTGCCAGCTCCGGTGGGCTAGCGGGGGCGAACACCGGGGAGCTGTTTTTT	CASSGGLAGANTGELFF
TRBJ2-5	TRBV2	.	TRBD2	TGTGCCAGCAGTCCCGTGGGGCTAGCGGGCCAAGAGACCCAGTACTTC	CASSPVGLAGQETQYF
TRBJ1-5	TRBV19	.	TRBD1	TGTGCCAGTAGTAGTACAGGGGGCGCGGGTAGCAATCAGCCCCAGCATTTT	CASSSTGGAGSNQPQHF
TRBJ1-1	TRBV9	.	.	TGTGCCAGCAGCGTATTAACCGGGAACACTGAAGCTTTCTTT	CASSVLTGNTEAFF
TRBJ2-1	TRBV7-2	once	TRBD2	TGTGCCAGCAGCCCGAGCGGGACCTACAATGAGCAGTTCTTC	CASSPSGTYNEQFF
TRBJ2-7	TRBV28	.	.	TGTGCCAGCAGTGACAGGAACGAGCAGTACTTC	CASSDRNEQYF
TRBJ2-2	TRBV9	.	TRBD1	TGTGCCAGCAGCCGACTACAGGGGAAGGCCGGGGAGCTGTTTTTT	CASSRLQGKAGELFF
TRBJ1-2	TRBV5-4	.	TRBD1	TGTGCCAGCAGCTTGGCAGGGGGTAATGGCTACACCTTC	CASSLAGGNGYTF
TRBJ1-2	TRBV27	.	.	TGTGCCAGCAGGCGTCCGGGGGAAGGTGGCTACACCTTC	CASRRPGEGGYTF
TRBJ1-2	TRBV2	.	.	TGTGCCAGCAGTGCCAATTATGGCTACACCTTC	CASSANYGYTF
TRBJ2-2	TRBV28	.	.	TGTGCCAGCATGATGTCAGGCCACACCGGGGAGCTGTTTTTT	CASMMSGHTGELFF
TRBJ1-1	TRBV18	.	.	TGTGCCAGCTCACCACAAGGACAGACGACTGAAGCTTTCTTT	CASSPQGQTTEAFF
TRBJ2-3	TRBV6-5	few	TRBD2	TGTGCCAGCAGACGGGGGGGCAGCACAGATACGCAGTATTTT	CASRRGGSTDTQYF
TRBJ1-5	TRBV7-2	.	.	TGTGCCAGCAGCTTAATTAAAGGCAGGGTGCCTCATCAGCATTTT	CASSLIKGRVPHQHF
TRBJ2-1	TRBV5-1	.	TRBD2	TGCGCCAGCAGCGAGGGACCTAGCGGGGGGGTCGGTGAGCAGTTCTTC	CASSEGPSGGVGEQFF
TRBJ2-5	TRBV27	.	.	TGTGCCAGCAGTTTCGAGGCAGGGCCGTGGGAGACCCAGTACTTC	CASSFEAGPWETQYF
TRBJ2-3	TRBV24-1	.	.	TGTGCCACCAGTGAAGCTCGAGGCAACGTGGATACGCAGTATTTT	CATSEARGNVDTQYF
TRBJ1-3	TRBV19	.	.	TGTGCCAGTAGTATCCGGCAGGTCTCTGGAAACACCATATATTTT	CASSIRQVSGNTIYF
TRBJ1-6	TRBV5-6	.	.	TGTGCCAGCAGCTTGTTTGGCGGCGGGCCTTATAATTCACCCCTCCACTTT	CASSLFGGGPYNSPLHF
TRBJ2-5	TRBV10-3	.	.	TGTGCCACCCAGGACAGTGAAGAGACCCAGTACTTC	CATQDSEETQYF
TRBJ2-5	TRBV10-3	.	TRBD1	TGTGCCATCAGTGAGTCGGGACAGGGGCGAGAGACCCAGTACTTC	CAISESGQGRETQYF